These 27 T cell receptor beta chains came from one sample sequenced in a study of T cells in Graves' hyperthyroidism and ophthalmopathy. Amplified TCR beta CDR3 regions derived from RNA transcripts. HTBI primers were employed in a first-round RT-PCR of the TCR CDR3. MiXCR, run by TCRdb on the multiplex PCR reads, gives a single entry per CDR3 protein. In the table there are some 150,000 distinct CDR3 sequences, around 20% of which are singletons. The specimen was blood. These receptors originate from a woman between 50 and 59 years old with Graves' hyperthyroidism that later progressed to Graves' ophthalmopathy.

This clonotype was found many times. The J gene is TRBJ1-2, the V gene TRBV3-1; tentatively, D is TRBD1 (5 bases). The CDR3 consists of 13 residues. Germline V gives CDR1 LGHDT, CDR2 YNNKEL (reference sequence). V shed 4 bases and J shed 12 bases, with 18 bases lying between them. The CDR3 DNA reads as TGTGCCAGCAGCCCAAGCCCGGAAGGGGTGAACACCTTC. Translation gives CASSPSPEGVNTF.

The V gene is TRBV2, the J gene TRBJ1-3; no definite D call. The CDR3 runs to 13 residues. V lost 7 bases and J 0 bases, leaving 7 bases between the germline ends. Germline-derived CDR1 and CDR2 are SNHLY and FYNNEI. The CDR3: CASMIASGNTIYF. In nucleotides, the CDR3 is TGTGCCAGCATGATCGCCTCTGGAAACACCATATATTTT.

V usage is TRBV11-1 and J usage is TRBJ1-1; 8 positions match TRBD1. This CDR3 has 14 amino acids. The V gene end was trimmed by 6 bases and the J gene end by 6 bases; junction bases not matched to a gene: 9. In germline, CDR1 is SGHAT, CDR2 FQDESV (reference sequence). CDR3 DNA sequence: TGTGCCAGCAGATCGGACAGGGTTGTGGCTGAAGCTTTCTTT. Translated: CASRSDRVVAEAFF.

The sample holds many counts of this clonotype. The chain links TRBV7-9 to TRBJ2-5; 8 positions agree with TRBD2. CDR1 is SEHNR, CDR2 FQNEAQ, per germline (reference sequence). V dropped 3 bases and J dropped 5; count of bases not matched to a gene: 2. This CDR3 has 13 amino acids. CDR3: CASSFASGETQYF. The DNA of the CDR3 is TGTGCCAGCAGCTTTGCTAGCGGGGAGACCCAGTACTTC.

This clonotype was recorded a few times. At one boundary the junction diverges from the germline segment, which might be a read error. The CDR3 region has the DNA TGTGCCAGCGGTTTCGGAGCTTCCGGGGAAAAACTGTTTTTT. Translating it yields CASGFGASGEKLFF. The chain links TRBV28 to TRBJ1-4; no definite D call. Germline assignment: CDR1 MDHEN and CDR2 SYDVKM. This CDR3 contains 14 residues.

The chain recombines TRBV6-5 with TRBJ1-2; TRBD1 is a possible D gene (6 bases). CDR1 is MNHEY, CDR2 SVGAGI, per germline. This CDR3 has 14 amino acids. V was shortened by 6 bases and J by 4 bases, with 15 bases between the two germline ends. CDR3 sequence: CASRYTGTLYGYTF. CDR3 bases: TGTGCCAGCAGGTACACCGGGACACTCTATGGCTACACCTTC.

Here the CDR3 DNA reads TGTGCCAGCAGTTTATCTACGGATTTCTCACCCCTCCACTTT. Protein product: CASSLSTDFSPLHF. The V call is TRBV28, the J call TRBJ1-6; D uncertain. Trimming took 1 base from V and 10 from J, leaving 11 bases between them. CDR1 MDHEN and CDR2 SYDVKM come from the germline V gene. This CDR3 region has 14 residues. The whole variable domain, remainder taken from reference TRBV28 and TRBJ1-6, is DVKVTQSSRYLVKRTGEKVFLECVQDMDHENMFWYRQDPGLGLRLIYFSYDVKMKEKGDIPEGYSVSREKKERFSLILESASTNQTSMYLCASSLSTDFSPLHFGNGTRLTVT.

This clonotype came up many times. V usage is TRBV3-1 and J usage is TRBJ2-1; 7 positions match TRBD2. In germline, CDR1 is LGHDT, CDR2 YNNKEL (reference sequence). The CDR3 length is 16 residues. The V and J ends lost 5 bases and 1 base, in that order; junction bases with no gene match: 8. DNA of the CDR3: TGTGCCAGCAGCAAACAAGTGGGGGGGTCCTACAATGAGCAGTTCTTC. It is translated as CASSKQVGGSYNEQFF.

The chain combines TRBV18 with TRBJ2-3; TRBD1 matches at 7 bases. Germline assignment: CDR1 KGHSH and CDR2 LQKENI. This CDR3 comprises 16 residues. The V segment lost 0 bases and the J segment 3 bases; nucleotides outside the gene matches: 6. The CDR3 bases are TGTGCCAGCTCACCACCCACAGGGGCGAGTACAGATACGCAGTATTTT. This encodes CASSPPTGASTDTQYF.

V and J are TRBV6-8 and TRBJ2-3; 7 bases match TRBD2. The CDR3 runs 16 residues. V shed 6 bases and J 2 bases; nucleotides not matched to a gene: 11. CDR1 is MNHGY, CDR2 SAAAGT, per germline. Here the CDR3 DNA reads TGTGCCAGCAGCTCCTATTCAGCGGGGATCACAGATACGCAGTATTTT. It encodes CASSSYSAGITDTQYF.

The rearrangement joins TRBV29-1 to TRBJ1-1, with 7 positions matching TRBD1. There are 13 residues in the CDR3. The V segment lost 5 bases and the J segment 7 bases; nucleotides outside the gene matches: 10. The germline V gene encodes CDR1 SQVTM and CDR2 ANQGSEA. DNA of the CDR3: TGCAGCGTTCGACAGGGAGGGGGGAGTGAAGCTTTCTTT. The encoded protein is CSVRQGGGSEAFF.

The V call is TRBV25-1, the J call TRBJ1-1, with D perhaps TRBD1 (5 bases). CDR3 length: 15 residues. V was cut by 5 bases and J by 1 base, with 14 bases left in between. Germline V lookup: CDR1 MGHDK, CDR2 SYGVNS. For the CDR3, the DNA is TGTGCCAGCAGTCCTCTGGGGGGGACGAACACTGAAGCTTTCTTT. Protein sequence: CASSPLGGTNTEAFF.

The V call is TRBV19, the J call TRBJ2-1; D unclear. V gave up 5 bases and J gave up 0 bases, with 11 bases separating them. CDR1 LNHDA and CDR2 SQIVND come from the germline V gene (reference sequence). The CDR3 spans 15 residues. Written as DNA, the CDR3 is TGTGCCAGTAGTGTTGGCGGTAGCTCCTACAATGAGCAGTTCTTC. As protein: CASSVGGSSYNEQFF.

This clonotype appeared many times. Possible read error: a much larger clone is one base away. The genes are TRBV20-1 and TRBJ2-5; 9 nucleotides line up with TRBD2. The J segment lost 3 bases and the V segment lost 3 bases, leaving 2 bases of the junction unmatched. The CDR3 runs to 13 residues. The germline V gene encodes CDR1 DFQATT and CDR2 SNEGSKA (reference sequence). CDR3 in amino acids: CSASIAGEETQYF. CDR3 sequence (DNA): TGCAGTGCTAGTATAGCGGGAGAAGAGACCCAGTACTTC.

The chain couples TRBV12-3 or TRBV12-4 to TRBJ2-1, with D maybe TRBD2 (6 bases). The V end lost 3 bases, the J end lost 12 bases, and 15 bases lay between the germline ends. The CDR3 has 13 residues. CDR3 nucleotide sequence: TGTGCCAGCAGTTTCAACCCCGGGGGATGGCAGTTCTTC. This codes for CASSFNPGGWQFF.

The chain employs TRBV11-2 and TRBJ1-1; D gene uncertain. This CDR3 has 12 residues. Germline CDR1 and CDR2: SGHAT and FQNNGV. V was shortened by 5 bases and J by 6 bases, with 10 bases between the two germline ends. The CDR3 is CASSGRGAEAFF. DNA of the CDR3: TGTGCCAGCAGCGGAAGAGGTGCTGAAGCTTTCTTT.

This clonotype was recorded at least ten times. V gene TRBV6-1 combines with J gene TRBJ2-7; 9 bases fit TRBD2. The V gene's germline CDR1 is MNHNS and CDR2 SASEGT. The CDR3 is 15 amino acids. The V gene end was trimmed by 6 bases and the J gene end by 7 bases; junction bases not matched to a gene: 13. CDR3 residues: CASRHKRGAQGEQYF. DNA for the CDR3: TGTGCCAGCAGACACAAGCGGGGGGCTCAGGGGGAGCAGTACTTC.

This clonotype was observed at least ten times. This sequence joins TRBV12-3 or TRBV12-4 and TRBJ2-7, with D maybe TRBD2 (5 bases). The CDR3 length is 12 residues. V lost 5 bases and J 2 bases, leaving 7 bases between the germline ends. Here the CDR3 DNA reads TGTGCCAGCAGTGCCGGGACCTACGAGCAGTACTTC. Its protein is CASSAGTYEQYF.

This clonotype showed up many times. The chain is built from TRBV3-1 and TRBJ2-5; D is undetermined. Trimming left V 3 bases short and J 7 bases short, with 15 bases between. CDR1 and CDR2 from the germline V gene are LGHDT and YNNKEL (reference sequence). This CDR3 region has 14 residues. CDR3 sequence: CASSHDPREATQYF. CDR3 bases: TGTGCCAGCAGCCACGACCCGAGAGAGGCGACCCAGTACTTC.

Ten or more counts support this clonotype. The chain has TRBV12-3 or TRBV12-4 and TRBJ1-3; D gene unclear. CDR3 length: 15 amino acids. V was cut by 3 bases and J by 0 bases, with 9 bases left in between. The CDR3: CASSLAEISGNTIYF. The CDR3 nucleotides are TGTGCCAGCAGTTTGGCGGAGATCTCTGGAAACACCATATATTTT.

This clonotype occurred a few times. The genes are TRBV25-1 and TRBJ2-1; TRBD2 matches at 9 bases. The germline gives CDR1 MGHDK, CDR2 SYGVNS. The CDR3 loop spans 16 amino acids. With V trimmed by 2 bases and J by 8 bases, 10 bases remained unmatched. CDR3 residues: CASSESWAGGPHEQFF. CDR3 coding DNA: TGTGCCAGCAGTGAAAGTTGGGCGGGAGGGCCCCATGAGCAGTTCTTC.

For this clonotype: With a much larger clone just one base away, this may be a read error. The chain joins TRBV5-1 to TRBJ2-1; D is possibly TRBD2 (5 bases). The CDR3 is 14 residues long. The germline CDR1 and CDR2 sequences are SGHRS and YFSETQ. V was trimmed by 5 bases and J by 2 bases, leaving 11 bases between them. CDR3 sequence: CASRSRETYNEQFF. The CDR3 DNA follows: TGCGCCAGCAGGTCGAGGGAGACCTACAATGAGCAGTTCTTC.

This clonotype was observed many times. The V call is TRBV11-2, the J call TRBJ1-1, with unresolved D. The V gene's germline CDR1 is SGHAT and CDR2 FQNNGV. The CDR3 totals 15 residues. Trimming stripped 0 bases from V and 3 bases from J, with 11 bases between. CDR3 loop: CASSLDGGLDTEAFF. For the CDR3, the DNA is TGTGCCAGCAGCTTAGATGGAGGGTTGGACACTGAAGCTTTCTTT.

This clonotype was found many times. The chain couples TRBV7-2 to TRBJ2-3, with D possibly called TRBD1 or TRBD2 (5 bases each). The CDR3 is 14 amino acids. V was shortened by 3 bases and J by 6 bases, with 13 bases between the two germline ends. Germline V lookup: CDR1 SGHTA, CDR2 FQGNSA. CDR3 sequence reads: CASSFLSRGDTQYF. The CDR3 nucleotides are TGTGCCAGCAGCTTTCTCTCCCGGGGCGATACGCAGTATTTT.

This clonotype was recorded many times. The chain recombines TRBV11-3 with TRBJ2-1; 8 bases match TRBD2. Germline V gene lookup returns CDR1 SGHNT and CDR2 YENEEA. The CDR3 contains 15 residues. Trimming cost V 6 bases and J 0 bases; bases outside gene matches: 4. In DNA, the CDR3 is TGTGCCAGCAGTAGCGGGGCCGGCTCCTACAATGAGCAGTTCTTC. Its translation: CASSSGAGSYNEQFF.

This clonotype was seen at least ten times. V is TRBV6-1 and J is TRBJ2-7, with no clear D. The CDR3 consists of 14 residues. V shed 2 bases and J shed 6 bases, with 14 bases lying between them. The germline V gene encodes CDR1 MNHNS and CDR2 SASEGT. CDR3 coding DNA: TGTGCCAGCAGTGAATTCGTGGAAGTACCCGAGCAGTACTTC. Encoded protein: CASSEFVEVPEQYF.

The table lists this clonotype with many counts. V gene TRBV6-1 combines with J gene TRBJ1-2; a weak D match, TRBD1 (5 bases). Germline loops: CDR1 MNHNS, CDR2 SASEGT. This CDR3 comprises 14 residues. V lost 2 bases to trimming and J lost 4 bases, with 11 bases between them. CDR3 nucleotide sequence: TGTGCCAGCAGTGAAAGGACACCGCTCTATGGCTACACCTTC. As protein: CASSERTPLYGYTF.